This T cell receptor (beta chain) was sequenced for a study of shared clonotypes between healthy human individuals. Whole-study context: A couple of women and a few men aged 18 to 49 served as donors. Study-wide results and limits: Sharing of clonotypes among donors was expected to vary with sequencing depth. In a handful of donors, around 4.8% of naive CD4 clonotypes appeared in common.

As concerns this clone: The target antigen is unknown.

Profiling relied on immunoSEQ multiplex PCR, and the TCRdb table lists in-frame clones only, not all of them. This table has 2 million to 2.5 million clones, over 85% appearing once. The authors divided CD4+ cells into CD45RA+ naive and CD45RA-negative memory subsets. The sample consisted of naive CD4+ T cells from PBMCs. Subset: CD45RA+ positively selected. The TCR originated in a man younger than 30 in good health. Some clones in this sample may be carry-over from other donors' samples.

The CDR3 sequence: CASTETSGAYEQYF. DNA of the CDR3: TGTGCCAGCACCGAGACTAGCGGGGCCTACGAGCAGTACTTC. The chain is built from TRBV28 and TRBJ2-7, with 11 bases fitting TRBD2. Germline V gene lookup returns CDR1 MDHEN and CDR2 SYDVKM. V lost 7 bases to trimming and J lost 2 bases; unmatched junction nucleotides: 4. The CDR3 consists of 14 residues.